Listed here are 20 T cell receptor beta chains from one sample, sequenced in a study of graft-versus-host responses after intestinal transplantation. Intraepithelial plus lamina propria lymphocytes were released by processing graft tissue. Measured with immunoSEQ multiplex PCR; TCRdb has only the in-frame clones, and not every one. Among over 5,000 clones, 69% were seen once, and the ten largest hold approximately 32%. The sequencing here drew on ileum tissue, taken roughly 290 days after intestinal transplant. The receptors were sampled from a human patient who received an intestinal transplant, so some T cells may come from the graft donor.

The CDR3 DNA reads TGTGCCAGCAGTGCAGGAAACGGGGAGCTGTTTTTT. Its protein is CASSAGNGELFF. The chain combines TRBV25-1 with TRBJ2-2; D gene ambiguous. V was trimmed by 4 bases and J by 7 bases, leaving 7 bases between them. This CDR3 contains 12 residues. Germline V gene data show CDR1 as MGHDK and CDR2 as SYGVNS. Together with reference TRBV25-1 and TRBJ2-2, the CDR3 gives the full variable domain: EADIYQTPRYLVIGTGKKITLECSQTMGHDKMYWYQQDPGMELHLIHYSYGVNSTEKGDLSSESTVSRIRTEHFPLTLESARPSHTSQYLCASSAGNGELFFGEGSRLTVL.

This clone has just a few counts. The J gene is TRBJ2-1, the V gene TRBV14, with 8 positions matching TRBD2. Trimming cost V 4 bases and J 7 bases; bases outside gene matches: 12. This CDR3 has 16 residues. Germline CDR1 and CDR2: SGHDN and FVKESK. The CDR3 reads CASSLNPGGPGNEQFF. The DNA for the CDR3 is TGTGCCAGCAGCCTTAATCCGGGAGGGCCGGGGAATGAGCAGTTCTTC.

The chain uses TRBV12-5 and TRBJ1-1, with D maybe TRBD1 (6 bases). This CDR3 is built from 15 residues. V was clipped by 0 bases and J by 1 base, with 9 bases between them. Germline loops: CDR1 LGHNT, CDR2 FRNRAP. CDR3 sequence reads: CASGLVQGTNTEAFF. CDR3 coding DNA: TGTGCTAGTGGTTTGGTACAGGGTACGAACACTGAAGCTTTCTTT.

The chain recombines TRBV7-2 with TRBJ2-3; TRBD1 aligns across 9 bases. V was pared by 1 base and J by 8 bases, with 10 bases of the junction left unmatched. The germline CDR1 and CDR2 sequences are SGHTA and FQGNSA. The length of the CDR3 is 16 residues. In nucleotides, the CDR3 is TGTGCCAGCAGCTTAGGGACAGGGGTAAACGCGGTTACGCAGTATTTT. Its protein product is CASSLGTGVNAVTQYF.

This chain uses TRBV4-3 with TRBJ2-7; no firm D call. Germline CDR1 LGHNA, CDR2 YSLEER. The CDR3 loop spans 13 amino acids. V was trimmed by 1 base and J by 8 bases, leaving 12 bases between them. This CDR3 is CASSQGYWTKQYF. CDR3 coding DNA: TGCGCCAGCAGCCAAGGTTACTGGACGAAGCAGTACTTC.

The V gene is TRBV2, the J gene TRBJ1-5; 10 nucleotides match TRBD1. Germline V gene data show CDR1 as SNHLY and CDR2 as FYNNEI. The CDR3 extends over 14 amino acids. The ends lost 4 bases at V and 7 bases at J; junction bases unmatched: 4. CDR3 amino acids: CASSGDRGTQPQHF. CDR3 nucleotides: TGTGCCAGCAGTGGGGACAGGGGTACGCAGCCCCAGCATTTT.

V gene TRBV28 combines with J gene TRBJ2-1; D gene ambiguous. Germline V CDR1 and CDR2: MDHEN, SYDVKM. The CDR3 sequence is 12 residues long. V was trimmed by 6 bases and J by 7 bases, leaving 10 bases between them. The CDR3 here is CASRELYNEQFF. The CDR3 nucleotides read TGTGCCAGCAGGGAATTATATAATGAGCAGTTCTTC. The full variable domain, in which reference TRBV28 and TRBJ2-1 provide the parts outside the CDR3, is DVKVTQSSRYLVKRTGEKVFLECVQDMDHENMFWYRQDPGLGLRLIYFSYDVKMKEKGDIPEGYSVSREKKERFSLILESASTNQTSMYLCASRELYNEQFFGPGTRLTVL.

The chain uses TRBV27 and TRBJ1-1; D uncertain. Trimming stripped 0 bases from V and 0 bases from J, with 11 bases between. Germline lookup yields CDR1 MNHEY and CDR2 SMNVEV (reference sequence). The CDR3 extends over 16 amino acids. The CDR3 sequence is CASSLSSRNMNTEAFF. CDR3 in DNA: TGTGCCAGCAGTTTATCGAGTCGTAATATGAACACTGAAGCTTTCTTT.

This clone has just a few counts. The chain uses TRBV5-1 and TRBJ2-7; possible D gene TRBD1, 6 bases. CDR1 SGHRS and CDR2 YFSETQ come from the germline V gene. V shed 5 bases and J shed 0 bases, with 15 bases lying between them. The CDR3 has 15 amino acids. The CDR3 is CASRPRQGYSYEQYF. The CDR3 DNA follows: TGCGCCAGCAGACCGAGGCAGGGGTACTCCTACGAGCAGTACTTC.

The rearrangement uses TRBV5-8 and TRBJ2-5; TRBD2 matches 10 bases. Germline assignment: CDR1 SGHTS and CDR2 YDEGEE. This CDR3 is 16 amino acids long. V lost 0 bases, J lost 0 bases, and 2 bases stayed unmatched. The CDR3 DNA reads as TGTGCCAGCAGCTTGGGGACTAGCGGCAACCAAGAGACCCAGTACTTC. Amino acids: CASSLGTSGNQETQYF.

This clone has only a few counts. The chain joins TRBV7-9 to TRBJ2-5, with 7 bases fitting TRBD1. Germline V gives CDR1 SEHNR, CDR2 FQNEAQ (reference sequence). The CDR3 runs to 14 residues. V lost 7 bases, J lost 7 bases, and 12 bases stayed unmatched. Here the CDR3 DNA reads TGTGCCAGCACCCCCCGGGACAGCCCTTGGACCCAGTACTTC. It is translated as CASTPRDSPWTQYF.

The V gene is TRBV7-2, the J gene TRBJ2-1, with 7 bases matching TRBD1. The CDR3 contains 14 residues. The V gene end was trimmed by 5 bases and the J gene end by 0 bases; junction bases not matched to a gene: 1. Germline V gives CDR1 SGHTA, CDR2 FQGNSA. CDR3 nucleotide sequence: TGTGCCAGCAGCCGGGACAGCTCCTACAATGAGCAGTTCTTC. It yields the protein CASSRDSSYNEQFF. The variable domain in full, completed from reference TRBV7-2 and TRBJ2-1, reads GAGVSQSPSNKVTEKGKDVELRCDPISGHTALYWYRQSLGQGLEFLIYFQGNSAPDKSGLPSDRFSAERTGGSVSTLTIQRTQQEDSAVYLCASSRDSSYNEQFFGPGTRLTVL.

Only one count was recorded for this clone. This chain links TRBV27 with TRBJ2-1; tentatively, D is TRBD1 or TRBD2 (6 bases each). The germline V gene has CDR1 MNHEY and CDR2 SMNVEV (reference sequence). There are 15 residues in the CDR3. The germline V and J ends were trimmed by 8 bases and 10 bases, with 24 bases remaining between them. CDR3 nucleotides: TGTGCCAGCCCGGCCCCGCTCGGGGGCCTTCCCGAGCAGTTCTTC. Translating it yields CASPAPLGGLPEQFF.

In its sample, this clone was seen once. V usage is TRBV20-1 and J usage is TRBJ2-4; D remains unclear. Germline values: CDR1 DFQATT, CDR2 SNEGSKA (reference sequence). Trimming took off 4 bases at V and 0 bases at J, with 1 base between the two ends. The CDR3 is 11 residues long. CDR3 sequence reads: CSATAKNIQYF. CDR3 sequence (DNA): TGCAGTGCTACAGCCAAAAACATTCAGTACTTC.

This clone came up a few times. This chain joins TRBV6-5 and TRBJ2-7; 8 positions agree with TRBD1. The CDR3 consists of 16 residues. In germline, CDR1 is MNHEY, CDR2 SVGAGI. V lost 4 bases, J lost 4 bases, and 12 bases stayed unmatched. DNA of the CDR3: TGTGCCAGCAGTTCCCCCCGGTCAGGGGGCTGGTACGAGCAGTACTTC. This encodes CASSSPRSGGWYEQYF.

This chain links TRBV11-2 with TRBJ2-3; TRBD1 is a possible D gene (6 bases). V was cut by 1 base and J by 2 bases, with 10 bases left in between. This CDR3 has 15 amino acids. Germline V gene sequence: CDR1 SGHAT, CDR2 FQNNGV. The CDR3 region has the DNA TGTGCCAGCAGCTTAGTGGCAGGGGTCACAGATACGCAGTATTTT. Protein product: CASSLVAGVTDTQYF.

The chain couples TRBV18 to TRBJ2-7; no clear D gene. V was pared by 5 bases and J by 5 bases, with 13 bases between. This CDR3 has 13 residues. CDR1 and CDR2 from the germline V gene are KGHSH and LQKENI. The CDR3 here is CASSAKKIDEQYF. CDR3 coding DNA: TGTGCCAGCTCAGCAAAGAAGATCGACGAGCAGTACTTC.

In this sample, this clone turned up once. The J gene is TRBJ1-4, the V gene TRBV28, with D possibly matching TRBD1 (5 bases). CDR3 length equals 15 residues. Trimming stripped 2 bases from V and 8 bases from J, with 15 bases between. Germline assignment: CDR1 MDHEN and CDR2 SYDVKM. CDR3 loop: CASSLPGRVGEKLFF. The CDR3 bases are TGTGCCAGCAGTTTACCAGGCAGGGTCGGGGAAAAACTGTTTTTT.

The rearrangement links TRBV19 to TRBJ1-2, with TRBD1 matching over 8 bases. Germline CDR1 is LNHDA and CDR2 is SQIVND (reference sequence). The CDR3 is made up of 14 amino acids. Trimming removed 7 bases from V and 4 bases from J; junction bases left unmatched: 8. This chain's CDR3 is CASTPTGVGYGYTF. The CDR3 DNA reads TGTGCCAGTACCCCGACAGGGGTTGGCTATGGCTACACCTTC.

V gene TRBV7-2 combines with J gene TRBJ2-7; D is unclear. Germline CDR1 is SGHTA and CDR2 is FQGNSA. V lost 1 base, J lost 5 bases, and 12 bases lay in between. This CDR3 has 14 amino acids. Here the CDR3 DNA reads TGTGCCAGCAGCTTAGGGGCTTTTCAGAACGAGCAGTACTTC. Amino acid sequence: CASSLGAFQNEQYF.